The 12 T cell receptor beta chains below were found in one sample sequenced in a study of T-cell memory formation after mild COVID-19. From the 5' RACE reads, TCRdb called clonotypes with MiXCR, one entry per CDR3 protein. The sample lists 530,000 or so distinct CDR3 sequences; around 15% were seen once. Sequencing input: PBMCs or a T cell subset sorted from them (not recorded which). These receptors came from an adult woman who had mild COVID-19 (a few samples of this study predate the infection). Cell type and time point are not known.

This clonotype came up a few times. The chain combines TRBV30 with TRBJ2-2; D remains ambiguous. CDR1 GTSNPN and CDR2 SVGIG come from the germline V gene (reference sequence). The CDR3 consists of 19 residues. V lost 2 bases and J lost 1, with 23 bases in between. In nucleotides, the CDR3 is TGTGCCTGGAGTCCCGCTAGGTCCTTCGGCCGGTTGAACACCGGGGAGCTGTTTTTT. It is translated as CAWSPARSFGRLNTGELFF.

This clonotype was recorded a few times. The V and J genes are TRBV7-9 and TRBJ2-3; D is uncertain. Trimming removed 0 bases at V and 2 bases at J, with 15 bases between. CDR1 SEHNR and CDR2 FQNEAQ come from the germline V gene (reference sequence). This CDR3 is 17 amino acids long. The CDR3 coding sequence is TGTGCCAGCAGCTTAGCTTGGATAGCAGATAACACAGATACGCAGTATTTT. This encodes CASSLAWIADNTDTQYF.

This clonotype came up once. This rearrangement joins TRBV4-1 to TRBJ2-3; D is unresolved. CDR1 and CDR2 from the germline V gene are MGHRA and YSYEKL. The CDR3 has 12 residues. V was trimmed by 1 base and J by 7 bases, leaving 6 bases between them. The CDR3 reads CASSQVGNTQYF. The CDR3 DNA reads TGCGCCAGCAGCCAAGTCGGAAATACGCAGTATTTT.

The table lists this clonotype with a few counts. The chain employs TRBV2 and TRBJ2-3, with D uncertain. Trimming took off 7 bases at V and 0 bases at J, with 11 bases between the two ends. There are 14 residues in the CDR3. The germline CDR1 and CDR2 sequences are SNHLY and FYNNEI. As DNA, the CDR3 is TGTGCCAGCACCCAGAGACTTAGCACAGATACGCAGTATTTT. Translated, it gives CASTQRLSTDTQYF.

J is TRBJ2-1 and V is TRBV7-9; D possibly uses TRBD1 or TRBD2 (6 bases each). The CDR3 runs to 13 residues. V lost 1 base and J lost 16, with 17 bases in between. CDR1 SEHNR and CDR2 FQNEAQ come from the germline V gene (reference sequence). In DNA form, the CDR3 reads TGTGCCAGCAGCTTAGATTCAGGGGACGGGAGATTCTTC. Translated: CASSLDSGDGRFF.

This clonotype was counted a few times. The chain is built from TRBV7-2 and TRBJ1-1; D call uncertain. The CDR3 spans 13 residues. V was cut by 6 bases and J by 3 bases, with 11 bases left in between. CDR1 and CDR2 (germline): SGHTA, FQGNSA. The CDR3 DNA is TGTGCCAGCAGAATGTACGCTCACACTGAAGCTTTCTTT. Its protein product is CASRMYAHTEAFF.

A few counts support this clonotype. This chain links TRBV20-1 with TRBJ2-7; perhaps TRBD1 as D (6 bases). This CDR3 is built from 13 residues. Germline-derived CDR1 and CDR2 are DFQATT and SNEGSKA (reference sequence). The V end was cut by 6 bases, the J end by 2 bases, with 14 bases between. The CDR3 DNA follows: TGCAGTGCACGTCGGGACATGGCCTACGAGCAGTACTTC. This codes for CSARRDMAYEQYF.

This clonotype has just a few counts. This rearrangement joins TRBV24-1 to TRBJ2-5; 10 bases map to TRBD1. Germline V lookup: CDR1 KGHDR, CDR2 SFDVKD. V gave up 4 bases and J gave up 3 bases; unmatched junction bases: 7. This CDR3 has 16 residues. The CDR3 sequence: CATSDTGTGAKETQYF. CDR3 DNA sequence: TGTGCCACCAGTGACACCGGGACAGGGGCCAAAGAGACCCAGTACTTC.

This clonotype was observed a handful of times. J is TRBJ2-1 and V is TRBV7-2; D not certain. This CDR3 is built from 12 residues. Trimming left V 5 bases short and J 6 bases short, with 8 bases between. CDR1 SGHTA and CDR2 FQGNSA come from the germline V gene. This CDR3 is CASSLDPNEQFF. The CDR3 coding sequence is TGTGCCAGCAGCCTCGACCCCAATGAGCAGTTCTTC.

This clonotype was counted at least ten times. The rearrangement links TRBV7-9 to TRBJ2-2; D is possibly TRBD2 (6 bases). Germline values: CDR1 SEHNR, CDR2 FQNEAQ (reference sequence). The CDR3 totals 15 residues. V lost 4 bases to trimming and J lost 1 base, with 10 bases between them. The CDR3 protein is CASSSAGLNTGELFF. The DNA for the CDR3 is TGTGCCAGCAGCTCCGCGGGGCTGAACACCGGGGAGCTGTTTTTT.

V and J are TRBV5-4 and TRBJ1-5, with 10 bases that match TRBD1. V lost 4 bases and J lost 6; bases outside the gene matches: 4. This CDR3 region has 14 residues. Germline V gene data show CDR1 as SGHNT and CDR2 as YYREEE (reference sequence). The CDR3 DNA sequence: TGTGCCAGCAGCCCGGGACAGGGGATTCAGCCCCAGCATTTT. Translating it yields CASSPGQGIQPQHF.

This clonotype was seen only a few times. The V call is TRBV30, the J call TRBJ1-1; D not certain. V was pared by 7 bases and J by 1 base, with 16 bases between. CDR1 is GTSNPN, CDR2 SVGIG, per germline (reference sequence). This CDR3 has 14 residues. The CDR3 protein is CASTVGIGNTEAFF. The CDR3 nucleotides are TGTGCCTCAACTGTAGGGATTGGGAACACTGAAGCTTTCTTT.